The text below deals with one T cell receptor beta chain. Its antigen remains unknown. There were likely unrecorded immune exposures, though donors were nominally healthy when sampled. Germline-derived CDR1 and CDR2 are SGHVS and FNYEAQ. This CDR3 is 15 amino acids long. V dropped 1 base and J dropped 5 bases, with 14 bases sitting between them. The data originate from a study of cytomegalovirus exposure and HLA in healthy donors. Study-wide results and limits: There were some public TCRs occurring in many donors, but most TCR sequences were rare. V- and J-gene trimming of TCR beta was linked (in a later analysis) to a missense DCLRE1C variant. In a later analysis, TCR association rates varied by HLA locus: DRB1 most, HLA-C fewest.

Use of 60 Vbeta and 13 Jbeta primers characterized the PCR. Profiling relied on immunoSEQ multiplex PCR, and the TCRdb table lists in-frame clones only, not all of them. The sample lists a few hundred thousand clones; 85% to 95% were seen once. The receptor comes from a girl aged 2 to 9 in good health and CMV-seronegative. The chain is built from TRBV7-6 and TRBJ1-2, with D perhaps matching TRBD1 (5 bases). The sample comprised PBMCs. The CDR3 region is CASSLGTGGGYGYTF. CDR3 sequence (DNA): TGTGCCAGCAGCTTAGGGACGGGGGGAGGATATGGCTACACCTTC. The whole variable domain, remainder taken from reference TRBV7-6 and TRBJ1-2, is GAGVSQSPRYKVTKRGQDVALRCDPISGHVSLYWYRQALGQGPEFLTYFNYEAQQDKSGLPNDRFSAERPEGSISTLTIQRTEQRDSAMYRCASSLGTGGGYGYTFGSGTRLTVV.